This note documents a single T cell receptor beta chain sequence. The antigen remains unidentified. One end of the junction is discordant with germline, which a read error may explain. The data originate from a study of T cells in Graves' hyperthyroidism and ophthalmopathy. Amplification of TCR beta CDR3 regions was performed using RNA transcripts as template. Primed by the HTBI set, a first-round RT-PCR was run on the TCR CDR3. A single record per CDR3 protein comes from TCRdb applying MiXCR to the multiplex PCR reads. The sample has 700,000 or so distinct CDR3 sequences; about a sixth are singletons. Regarding the study as a whole: Ophthalmopathy, as predicted by the model, came a median roughly 6.5 months after the prediction.

CDR3 size: 16 residues. Germline V lookup: CDR1 SGDLS, CDR2 YYNGEE. The chain combines TRBV9 with TRBJ2-7; perhaps TRBD2 as D (6 bases). Sequenced: blood. This clonotype originated in a man aged 18-30 years with Graves' hyperthyroidism. CDR3 DNA: TGTGCCAGCAGCGTAGCCGGGGGTAGCACAGCCTACGGGCAGTACTTC. Translation: CASSVAGGSTAYGQYF.